This T cell receptor (beta chain) originates from a study of shared clonotypes between healthy human individuals. Broader study findings: Against clonotypes common to all four donors, non-shared ones had lower generation probabilities.

Each donor was a Caucasian adult residing in Nashville, Tennessee. From germline, CDR1 is SGHRS and CDR2 YFSETQ. The CDR3 sequence is 15 residues long. Trimming took 5 bases from V and 6 from J, leaving 20 bases between them. The method was immunoSEQ multiplex PCR; TCRdb's version includes in-frame clones alone and lacks a portion of them. The data show hundreds of thousands of clones, almost 97% seen once. Notes on this clone: The antigen remains undetermined.

This clonotype was sampled from a woman aged 25 to 45 in good health. The source material was naive CD4+ T cells sorted from blood. Subset given: CD45RA+ positively selected. The chain combines TRBV5-1 with TRBJ2-5, with TRBD2 as a possible D gene (5 bases). The CDR3 DNA reads TGCGCCAGCAGTTATATAGCGTCTTCTATAAAGACCCAGTACTTC. Translation: CASSYIASSIKTQYF.